A single TCR beta chain is shown here with its context. Its antigen is not identified. These data belong to a study of T cells in Graves' hyperthyroidism and ophthalmopathy. Study-wide results and caveats: Blood samples included most of the expanded thyroid clonotypes exceeding 0.001. Ophthalmopathy got predicted by the model a median roughly 6.4 months before its onset.

Amplification of TCR beta CDR3 regions was performed using RNA transcripts as template. Carried out on the TCR CDR3, a first-round RT-PCR used the HTBI primer set. MiXCR was run by TCRdb on the multiplex PCR reads, yielding one entry per CDR3 protein. This sample carries a few hundred thousand distinct CDR3 sequences, roughly 15% of them seen once, and the ten largest clones take about 5%. Uncontrolled infection, other autoimmune disease, pregnancy or lactation disqualified patients from enrolment. Clinical symptoms, serum thyroxine, TRAb, thyroid ultrasound and orbital computed tomography informed diagnoses. From germline, CDR1 is MNHEY and CDR2 SMNVEV (reference sequence). V was cut by 6 bases and J by 1 base, with 7 bases left in between. CDR3 length: 13 residues.

V usage is TRBV27 and J usage is TRBJ1-5, with TRBD1 as a possible D gene (6 bases). The TCR originated in a woman aged 18-29 years with Graves' hyperthyroidism. The sample comprised blood. CDR3 bases: TGTGCCAGCAGGGACAGCAGCAATCAGCCCCAGCATTTT. As protein: CASRDSSNQPQHF.